The 16 T cell receptor beta chains listed next were all sequenced from one sample in a study of T cells in Graves' hyperthyroidism and ophthalmopathy. TCR beta CDR3 sequences were amplified from RNA transcripts. First-round RT-PCR of the TCR CDR3 relied on the HTBI primer set. TCRdb independently ran MiXCR on the multiplex PCR reads; one entry per CDR3 protein. The data show around 690,000 distinct CDR3 sequences, roughly 20% seen once. The sample taken for sequencing was blood. These receptors came from a man aged 25 to 40 with Graves' ophthalmopathy.

A few counts support this clonotype. V usage is TRBV5-1 and J usage is TRBJ2-5; 8 bases are shared with TRBD2. CDR3 length equals 14 residues. The V gene end was trimmed by 3 bases and the J gene end by 4 bases; junction bases not matched to a gene: 5. CDR1 is SGHRS, CDR2 YFSETQ, per germline. CDR3 protein: CASSSGAGAETQYF. CDR3 nucleotides: TGCGCCAGCAGCTCTGGAGCGGGGGCAGAGACCCAGTACTTC.

This clonotype was seen a handful of times. This chain links TRBV2 with TRBJ1-4; 8 nucleotides match TRBD1. Germline V gives CDR1 SNHLY, CDR2 FYNNEI. The CDR3 spans 15 residues. V dropped 2 bases and J dropped 5; count of bases not matched to a gene: 4. For the CDR3, the DNA is TGTGCCAGCAGTGAAAGAAGGACAGGGAATGAAAAACTGTTTTTT. Translated, it gives CASSERRTGNEKLFF.

This clonotype has ten or more counts. The chain carries TRBV3-1 and TRBJ2-1, with 7 bases aligning to TRBD2. J was trimmed by 7 bases and V by 0 bases; bases with no gene match: 9. This CDR3 is built from 16 residues. In germline, CDR1 is LGHDT, CDR2 YNNKEL (reference sequence). The CDR3 loop reads CASSQDLGGGLNEQFF. The CDR3 DNA sequence: TGTGCCAGCAGCCAAGATCTGGGGGGAGGGTTGAATGAGCAGTTCTTC.

This clonotype has more than one count but fewer than ten. The V gene is TRBV19, the J gene TRBJ1-1; D is unresolved. The ends were cut back, 5 bases at V and 0 bases at J, with 13 bases in the middle. The CDR3 length is 15 residues. Germline-derived CDR1 and CDR2 are LNHDA and SQIVND (reference sequence). In DNA, the CDR3 is TGTGCCAGTAGTGTAAGGACGGGTTTGAACACTGAAGCTTTCTTT. As protein: CASSVRTGLNTEAFF. Full variable domain (missing parts from reference TRBV19 and TRBJ1-1): DGGITQSPKYLFRKEGQNVTLSCEQNLNHDAMYWYRQDPGQGLRLIYYSQIVNDFQKGDIAEGYSVSREKKESFPLTVTSAQKNPTAFYLCASSVRTGLNTEAFFGQGTRLTVV.

In this sample, this clonotype turned up many times. The chain employs TRBV6-1 and TRBJ2-7, with 7 nucleotides matching TRBD1. The CDR3 extends over 13 amino acids. Germline V gene data show CDR1 as MNHNS and CDR2 as SASEGT. V dropped 4 bases and J dropped 4; count of bases not matched to a gene: 4. The CDR3 here is CASSATGDYEQYF. CDR3 in DNA: TGTGCCAGCAGTGCTACAGGGGATTACGAGCAGTACTTC.

This clonotype was counted many times. The V and J genes are TRBV28 and TRBJ1-2, with TRBD1 matching 8 bases. From germline, CDR1 is MDHEN and CDR2 SYDVKM. The J segment lost 7 bases and the V segment lost 4 bases, leaving 2 bases of the junction unmatched. This CDR3 has 12 amino acids. The CDR3 sequence is CASSSGQGGYTF. CDR3 nucleotide sequence: TGTGCCAGCAGTTCCGGACAGGGTGGCTACACCTTC.

The rearrangement uses TRBV15 and TRBJ2-1, with TRBD2 as a possible D gene (6 bases). From germline, CDR1 is LNHNV and CDR2 YYDKDF (reference sequence). Trimming removed 0 bases at V and 6 bases at J, with 15 bases between. The CDR3 length is 16 residues. The CDR3 loop reads CATSRDERVEGNEQFF. The CDR3 bases are TGTGCCACCAGCAGAGATGAGAGAGTGGAGGGCAATGAGCAGTTCTTC.

The chain links TRBV20-1 to TRBJ1-6; no clear D gene. Per the germline V gene, CDR1 is DFQATT and CDR2 is SNEGSKA (reference sequence). The CDR3 runs to 8 residues. V was shortened by 6 bases and J by 13 bases, with 4 bases between the two germline ends. This CDR3 is CSASPLHF. Here the CDR3 DNA reads TGCAGTGCCTCCCCCCTCCACTTT.

This chain connects TRBV6-1 to TRBJ2-1, with TRBD2 identical over 10 bases. The junction had 9 bases not matched to a gene; V was cut back by 5 bases and J by 2 bases. This CDR3 region has 17 residues. Germline-derived CDR1 and CDR2 are MNHNS and SASEGT. In DNA form, the CDR3 reads TGTGCCAGCAGTCTGCTAGCGGGAGTGGGAGCCTACAATGAGCAGTTCTTC. This translates into CASSLLAGVGAYNEQFF.

The chain carries TRBV7-9 and TRBJ2-3; D gene unclear. Germline V gives CDR1 SEHNR, CDR2 FQNEAQ (reference sequence). V was shortened by 1 base and J by 4 bases, with 12 bases between the two germline ends. CDR3 length equals 15 residues. The CDR3, as DNA: TGTGCCAGCAGCTTAGTGGGGTCAGCCTCAGATACGCAGTATTTT. Translated: CASSLVGSASDTQYF. The full variable domain, its missing parts supplied by reference TRBV7-9 and TRBJ2-3, is DTGVSQNPRHKITKRGQNVTFRCDPISEHNRLYWYRQTLGQGPEFLTYFQNEAQLEKSRLLSDRFSAERPKGSFSTLEIQRTEQGDSAMYLCASSLVGSASDTQYFGPGTRLTVL.

The chain uses TRBV6-1 and TRBJ1-5; TRBD1 might be the D (5 bases). This CDR3 has 14 amino acids. Germline CDR1 is MNHNS and CDR2 is SASEGT. V lost 6 bases and J lost 2, with 11 bases in between. The chain's CDR3 is CASSVVGRNQPQHF. CDR3 sequence (DNA): TGTGCCAGCAGCGTGGTGGGACGCAATCAGCCCCAGCATTTT.

This clonotype has only a few counts. The chain has TRBV19 and TRBJ2-1; D is unresolved. This CDR3 contains 14 residues. Germline CDR1 LNHDA, CDR2 SQIVND (reference sequence). The V and J ends lost 1 base and 4 bases respectively, with 8 bases between them. CDR3 in DNA: TGTGCCAGTAGTATAGGGGCGGAATACAATGAGCAGTTCTTC. Protein sequence: CASSIGAEYNEQFF.

This clonotype was recorded at least ten times. The rearrangement uses TRBV7-2 and TRBJ1-1; D not certain. The CDR3 consists of 14 residues. V dropped 2 bases and J dropped 1 base, with 8 bases sitting between them. CDR1 is SGHTA and CDR2 is FQGNSA in the germline V gene. DNA of the CDR3: TGTGCCAGCAGCTTAATTGAGCGGAACACTGAAGCTTTCTTT. As protein: CASSLIERNTEAFF.

V and J are TRBV11-2 and TRBJ2-1, with 9 bases identical to TRBD2. CDR3 length equals 17 residues. Unmatched junction bases numbered 11, after V lost 1 base and J lost 7 bases. Germline V gives CDR1 SGHAT, CDR2 FQNNGV. In DNA form, the CDR3 reads TGTGCCAGCAGCTTAGCAGGTAGCGGGAGAGGAGTAAATGAGCAGTTCTTC. Its protein is CASSLAGSGRGVNEQFF.

This chain joins TRBV12-5 and TRBJ1-1; the match to TRBD1 covers 8 bases. The CDR3 is 13 residues long. In germline, CDR1 is LGHNT, CDR2 FRNRAP. With V trimmed by 6 bases and J by 4 bases, 4 bases remained unmatched. In DNA, the CDR3 is TGTGCTAGTGGGGCAGGGGGCGGCACTGAAGCTTTCTTT. Amino acids: CASGAGGGTEAFF.

The chain combines TRBV15 with TRBJ1-2; D is unresolved. The CDR3 extends over 12 amino acids. The V and J ends lost 0 bases and 8 bases respectively, with 7 bases between them. The V gene's germline CDR1 is LNHNV and CDR2 YYDKDF (reference sequence). The CDR3 protein is CATSREGIGYTF. For the CDR3, the DNA is TGTGCCACCAGCAGAGAAGGGATCGGCTACACCTTC.